A single sample is the source of the 32 T cell receptor beta chains below, sequenced in a study of spatial heterogeneity in lung cancer. Overall study findings and caveats: It was found that expanded intratumoral alpha and beta TCR counts tracked tumor mutation counts.

Time point denoted: sample taken at primary tumor resection. These receptors' targets are unknown. From the 5' RACE reads, TCRdb called clonotypes with MiXCR, one entry per CDR3 protein. The sample lists 9,000 or so distinct CDR3 sequences, 2.9% seen once, with roughly 13% in the top ten. Sequences were derived from lung tumor tissue, sampled at surgery. Source of these receptors: a male donor with early-stage non-small cell lung cancer.

This clonotype was seen at least ten times. The chain carries TRBV5-5 and TRBJ1-4; 10 bases map to TRBD1. This CDR3 contains 15 residues. The V gene's germline CDR1 is SGHKS and CDR2 YYEKEE (reference sequence). Trimming removed 3 bases from V and 2 bases from J; junction bases left unmatched: 1. CDR3 coding DNA: TGTGCCAGCAGCTCGGGACAGGGGACTAATGAAAAACTGTTTTTT. This gives the protein CASSSGQGTNEKLFF.

This clonotype is deemed medium-sized. The rearrangement uses TRBV7-2 and TRBJ2-7; D possibly uses TRBD1 or TRBD2 (5 bases each). The V gene's germline CDR1 is SGHTA and CDR2 FQGNSA. Trimming removed 1 base at V and 2 bases at J, with 12 bases between. The CDR3 spans 15 residues. CDR3 DNA sequence: TGTGCCAGCAGCTTAGGCAGGGACGCCGCCTACGAGCAGTACTTC. Protein: CASSLGRDAAYEQYF. The whole variable domain, remainder taken from reference TRBV7-2 and TRBJ2-7, is GAGVSQSPSNKVTEKGKDVELRCDPISGHTALYWYRQSLGQGLEFLIYFQGNSAPDKSGLPSDRFSAERTGGSVSTLTIQRTQQEDSAVYLCASSLGRDAAYEQYFGPGTRLTVT.

This clonotype was detected many times. A junction end diverges from the germline sequence, so it may reflect a read error. The CDR3 here is CASSNSGGGPLIF. The CDR3 DNA sequence: TGTGCCAGCAGTAATAGCGGGGGGGGGCCTTTGATCTTC. This rearrangement joins TRBV12-3 or TRBV12-4 to TRBJ2-1; the match to TRBD2 covers 11 bases. The CDR3 is 13 residues long.

At least ten counts were recorded for this clonotype. The chain links TRBV24-1 to TRBJ2-1; D gene ambiguous. This CDR3 comprises 13 residues. Germline V CDR1 and CDR2: KGHDR, SFDVKD. Trimming took off 10 bases at V and 4 bases at J, with 13 bases between the two ends. CDR3 amino acids: CATQKDPYNEQFF. The DNA for the CDR3 is TGTGCCACTCAAAAGGACCCGTACAATGAGCAGTTCTTC.

This clonotype was seen at least ten times. This chain links TRBV6-2 or TRBV6-3 with TRBJ2-3; TRBD1 might be the D (7 bases). V was shortened by 8 bases and J by 2 bases, with 11 bases between the two germline ends. This CDR3 is 13 amino acids long. CDR1 and CDR2 (germline): MNHEY, SVGEGT. CDR3 sequence: CASHRGLTDTQYF. CDR3 bases: TGTGCCAGCCACAGGGGACTCACAGATACGCAGTATTTT.

The sample holds many counts of this clonotype. This chain connects TRBV5-1 to TRBJ2-1; no definite D call. Germline V CDR1 and CDR2: SGHRS, YFSETQ. The V gene lost 4 bases and the J gene lost 7 bases, with 12 bases spanning the gap. The CDR3 covers 13 residues. As DNA, the CDR3 is TGCGCCAGCAGCAGACCCGACATGAATGAGCAGTTCTTC. This gives the protein CASSRPDMNEQFF.

This clonotype was observed at least ten times. The chain combines TRBV2 with TRBJ1-5; no clear D gene. V lost 1 base and J lost 5, with 15 bases in between. Germline V CDR1 and CDR2: SNHLY, FYNNEI. The CDR3 totals 16 residues. The CDR3, as DNA: TGTGCCAGCAGTGAAGAAAGACGCATACCCGATCAGCCCCAGCATTTT. Translating gives CASSEERRIPDQPQHF.

This clonotype is medium-sized. The chain couples TRBV7-9 to TRBJ2-7; D possibly matches TRBD1 or TRBD2 (5 bases each). The V end lost 1 base, the J end lost 3 bases, and 7 bases lay between the germline ends. Germline values: CDR1 SEHNR, CDR2 FQNEAQ (reference sequence). The CDR3 runs 13 residues. CDR3 region: CASSLGGIYEQYF. As DNA, the CDR3 is TGTGCCAGCAGCTTAGGGGGGATCTACGAGCAGTACTTC. Filled out from reference TRBV7-9 and TRBJ2-7, the complete variable domain reads DTGVSQNPRHKITKRGQNVTFRCDPISEHNRLYWYRQTLGQGPEFLTYFQNEAQLEKSRLLSDRFSAERPKGSFSTLEIQRTEQGDSAMYLCASSLGGIYEQYFGPGTRLTVT.

By sample fraction, this clonotype is medium-sized. The chain uses TRBV7-2 and TRBJ1-5; a weak D match, TRBD1 (5 bases). V lost 1 base and J lost 4, with 8 bases in between. The CDR3 is 14 residues long. Germline CDR1 SGHTA, CDR2 FQGNSA. Written as DNA, the CDR3 is TGTGCCAGCAGCTTAGGGGCAGGGAATCAGCCCCAGCATTTT. The encoded protein is CASSLGAGNQPQHF.

This clonotype was recorded at least ten times. The V and J genes are TRBV6-2 or TRBV6-3 and TRBJ2-1; D possibly corresponds to TRBD1 (6 bases). The germline V and J ends were trimmed by 6 bases and 0 bases, with 12 bases remaining between them. Per the germline V gene, CDR1 is MNHEY and CDR2 is SVGEGT. CDR3 size: 15 residues. CDR3 nucleotide sequence: TGTGCCAGCAGGGGGGCGGTGAGCTCCTACAATGAGCAGTTCTTC. Translating gives CASRGAVSSYNEQFF.

This clonotype was detected ten times or more. V gene TRBV7-2 combines with J gene TRBJ2-7; 10 positions match TRBD1. The length of the CDR3 is 16 residues. Germline assignment: CDR1 SGHTA and CDR2 FQGNSA. With V trimmed by 5 bases and J by 6 bases, 13 bases remained unmatched. The CDR3 nucleotides are TGTGCCAGCAGCCCAGGGACAGGGGTCCTCAATCGCGAGCAGTACTTC. Translation gives CASSPGTGVLNREQYF. Supplemented by reference TRBV7-2 and TRBJ2-7, the full variable domain reads GAGVSQSPSNKVTEKGKDVELRCDPISGHTALYWYRQSLGQGLEFLIYFQGNSAPDKSGLPSDRFSAERTGGSVSTLTIQRTQQEDSAVYLCASSPGTGVLNREQYFGPGTRLTVT.

In its sample, this clonotype is medium-sized. This sequence joins TRBV7-9 and TRBJ2-6; perhaps D is TRBD1 or TRBD2 (5 bases each). Trimming cost V 3 bases and J 1 base, with 7 bases left between them. Germline lookup yields CDR1 SEHNR and CDR2 FQNEAQ (reference sequence). The CDR3 contains 15 residues. This CDR3 reads CASSFRESGANVLTF. DNA of the CDR3: TGTGCCAGCAGCTTCAGGGAGTCTGGGGCCAACGTCCTGACTTTC.

This clonotype was seen many times. V gene TRBV3-1 combines with J gene TRBJ1-4, with D possibly matching TRBD1 (6 bases). Germline-derived CDR1 and CDR2 are LGHDT and YNNKEL (reference sequence). The ends were cut back, 4 bases at V and 3 bases at J, with 12 bases in the middle. The CDR3 sequence is 15 residues long. The CDR3 reads CASSPTQGPNEKLFF. CDR3 bases: TGTGCCAGCAGCCCTACACAGGGACCTAATGAAAAACTGTTTTTT.

This clonotype was counted many times. The genes are TRBV6-6 and TRBJ1-1; 7 bases fit TRBD1. This CDR3 is built from 13 residues. V lost 6 bases and J lost 0; bases outside the gene matches: 1. Germline assignment: CDR1 MNHNY and CDR2 SVGAGI (reference sequence). The CDR3: CASRGQLNTEAFF. Written as DNA, the CDR3 is TGTGCCAGCAGGGGACAGTTGAACACTGAAGCTTTCTTT.

Of note for this clonotype: A clone one base away is much larger, so this may be a read error. The V and J genes are TRBV6-1 and TRBJ2-1, with no clear D. CDR1 and CDR2 (germline): MNHNS, SASEGT. This CDR3 spans 12 amino acids. Deletions cut 10 bases from V and 5 bases from J, with 12 bases between. The CDR3 loop reads CATQQGDNEQFF. The CDR3 bases are TGTGCCACCCAACAAGGAGACAATGAGCAGTTCTTC.

This clonotype was detected ten times or more. The chain is built from TRBV14 and TRBJ1-1; D uncertain. Germline CDR1 SGHDN, CDR2 FVKESK. The V gene lost 4 bases and the J gene lost 4 bases, with 7 bases spanning the gap. This CDR3 region has 12 residues. CDR3 protein: CASSLDFTEAFF. CDR3 in DNA: TGTGCCAGCAGCCTAGATTTCACTGAAGCTTTCTTT.

This clonotype was detected many times. This rearrangement joins TRBV19 to TRBJ1-2; 9 nucleotides agree with TRBD1. The CDR3 is made up of 15 amino acids. Losses at the gene ends were 4 bases for V and 1 base for J; bases not matched to a gene: 4. Germline values: CDR1 LNHDA, CDR2 SQIVND (reference sequence). CDR3 loop: CASSKGQGGNYGYTF. The CDR3 bases are TGTGCCAGTAGTAAGGGACAGGGCGGTAACTATGGCTACACCTTC.

At least ten counts were recorded for this clonotype. This chain links TRBV10-2 with TRBJ2-2, with D perhaps being TRBD1 or TRBD2 (5 bases each). The CDR3 loop spans 13 amino acids. Trimming cost V 2 bases and J 4 bases, with 5 bases left between them. Germline CDR1 is WSHSY and CDR2 is SAAADI. Written as DNA, the CDR3 is TGCGCCAGCAGTGAGGGGACCACCGGGGAGCTGTTTTTT. It is translated as CASSEGTTGELFF.

By frequency in the sample, this clonotype is medium-sized. The chain recombines TRBV12-3 or TRBV12-4 with TRBJ2-1, with 7 positions matching TRBD2. This CDR3 comprises 16 residues. Trimming removed 5 bases from V and 2 bases from J; junction bases left unmatched: 9. For the CDR3, the DNA is TGTGCCAGCAGTCCCCCTCGGGGGGTTGCCTACAATGAGCAGTTCTTC. This translates into CASSPPRGVAYNEQFF.

The CDR3 coding sequence is TGTGCCAGCAGCTTTCGACCTTTTAATACGCAGTATTTT. It is translated as CASSFRPFNTQYF. This chain links TRBV7-3 with TRBJ2-3; the D is unclear. The V gene lost 3 bases and the J gene lost 7 bases, with 11 bases spanning the gap. Germline V gene data show CDR1 as SGHTA and CDR2 as FQGTGA. The CDR3 has 13 amino acids. The full variable domain, completed using reference TRBV7-3 and TRBJ2-3, is GAGVSQTPSNKVTEKGKYVELRCDPISGHTALYWYRQSLGQGPEFLIYFQGTGAADDSGLPNDRFFAVRPEGSVSTLKIQRTERGDSAVYLCASSFRPFNTQYFGPGTRLTVL.

This clonotype was seen at least ten times. The V and J genes are TRBV5-1 and TRBJ2-1; D gene ambiguous. The CDR3 has 12 residues. V dropped 0 bases and J dropped 6 bases, with 4 bases sitting between them. Germline V gene data show CDR1 as SGHRS and CDR2 as YFSETQ. In DNA form, the CDR3 reads TGCGCCAGCAGCTTGGCCGCCAATGAGCAGTTCTTC. This translates into CASSLAANEQFF.

This clonotype was recorded at least ten times. The chain is built from TRBV12-3 or TRBV12-4 and TRBJ2-1; 7 positions agree with TRBD2. Trimming removed 4 bases from V and 3 bases from J; junction bases left unmatched: 9. The CDR3 extends over 16 amino acids. The CDR3, as DNA: TGTGCCAGCAGTTCCCCCCCTAGCGGAGTCTACAATGAGCAGTTCTTC. It is translated as CASSSPPSGVYNEQFF.

At least ten counts were recorded for this clonotype. V usage is TRBV6-5 and J usage is TRBJ2-1; D might be TRBD2 (5 bases). The germline gives CDR1 MNHEY, CDR2 SVGAGI. There are 13 residues in the CDR3. Trimming left V 1 base short and J 10 bases short, with 11 bases between. In DNA form, the CDR3 reads TGTGCCAGCAGTTACTTATCAACGGGGGAGCAGTTCTTC. Its translation: CASSYLSTGEQFF.

This clonotype appeared many times. The rearrangement joins TRBV28 to TRBJ1-2; 9 bases fit TRBD1. The CDR3 sequence is 13 residues long. After removal of 6 bases from V and 4 bases from J, the junction contained 3 bases not matched to a gene. The germline V gene encodes CDR1 MDHEN and CDR2 SYDVKM. The CDR3 DNA sequence: TGTGCCAGCAGACCGGGACAGGGCTATGGCTACACCTTC. This codes for CASRPGQGYGYTF.

This clonotype ranks as medium-sized. The chain carries TRBV6-1 and TRBJ2-3; possible D gene TRBD1, 6 bases. Germline values: CDR1 MNHNS, CDR2 SASEGT. The V end lost 1 base, the J end lost 6 bases, and 14 bases lay between the germline ends. The CDR3 has 15 residues. CDR3 sequence reads: CASSEETGSWDTQYF. CDR3 nucleotide sequence: TGTGCCAGCAGTGAAGAAACAGGGAGTTGGGATACGCAGTATTTT.

This clonotype is medium-sized in the sample. The rearrangement uses TRBV19 and TRBJ1-1, with a possible D match to TRBD1 (5 bases). This CDR3 comprises 19 residues. Germline assignment: CDR1 LNHDA and CDR2 SQIVND (reference sequence). V dropped 3 bases and J dropped 0 bases, with 23 bases sitting between them. CDR3: CASSIASFSSTVMNTEAFF. As DNA, the CDR3 is TGTGCCAGTAGTATTGCCTCGTTTAGCTCGACAGTCATGAACACTGAAGCTTTCTTT. Looking up the rest from reference TRBV19 and TRBJ1-1 gives the full variable domain: DGGITQSPKYLFRKEGQNVTLSCEQNLNHDAMYWYRQDPGQGLRLIYYSQIVNDFQKGDIAEGYSVSREKKESFPLTVTSAQKNPTAFYLCASSIASFSSTVMNTEAFFGQGTRLTVV.

By sample fraction, this clonotype is large. CDR3 DNA sequence: TGTGCCAGCAGTCGCGAGGACAGGGTTGGTTCTGGCAATCAGCCCCAGCATTTT. Amino acid sequence: CASSREDRVGSGNQPQHF. The chain couples TRBV28 to TRBJ1-5; 8 positions agree with TRBD1. Germline V gives CDR1 MDHEN, CDR2 SYDVKM. The CDR3 is made up of 18 amino acids. Trimming took 5 bases from V and 2 from J; bases not matched to a gene: 14.

This clonotype qualifies as medium-sized. This chain uses TRBV12-3 or TRBV12-4 with TRBJ2-1; unclear D gene. The CDR3 runs 14 residues. The V gene lost 6 bases and the J gene lost 8 bases, with 17 bases spanning the gap. CDR3 amino acids: CASRMAASGDEQFF. The CDR3 coding sequence is TGTGCCAGCAGGATGGCTGCAAGTGGGGATGAGCAGTTCTTC.

In this sample, this clonotype is medium-sized. The chain combines TRBV5-1 with TRBJ1-1; tentative D call: TRBD1 (6 bases). V was clipped by 1 base and J by 0 bases, with 7 bases between them. From germline, CDR1 is SGHRS and CDR2 YFSETQ. CDR3 length: 14 residues. The CDR3 loop is CASSLTGMNTEAFF. The CDR3 DNA reads TGCGCCAGCAGCTTGACAGGGATGAACACTGAAGCTTTCTTT.

This clonotype was counted at least ten times. The chain employs TRBV18 and TRBJ2-1; a weak D match, TRBD2 (7 bases). The germline V gene has CDR1 KGHSH and CDR2 LQKENI. Trimming took off 6 bases at V and 0 bases at J, with 15 bases between the two ends. The length of the CDR3 is 16 residues. The CDR3 region is CASSPRGAISYNEQFF. CDR3 in DNA: TGTGCCAGCTCCCCTCGGGGGGCAATCTCCTACAATGAGCAGTTCTTC. Together with reference TRBV18 and TRBJ2-1, the CDR3 gives the full variable domain: NAGVMQNPRHLVRRRGQEARLRCSPMKGHSHVYWYRQLPEEGLKFMVYLQKENIIDESGMPKERFSAEFPKEGPSILRIQQVVRGDSAAYFCASSPRGAISYNEQFFGPGTRLTVL.

This clonotype was detected ten times or more. This rearrangement joins TRBV7-9 to TRBJ2-2; D remains ambiguous. Germline V gives CDR1 SEHNR, CDR2 FQNEAQ (reference sequence). The V end lost 7 bases, the J end lost 0 bases, and 12 bases lay between the germline ends. The length of the CDR3 is 15 residues. CDR3 sequence: CASTRQPANTGELFF. The CDR3 DNA is TGTGCCAGCACGCGGCAGCCCGCGAACACCGGGGAGCTGTTTTTT.

This clonotype came up many times. The rearrangement uses TRBV28 and TRBJ2-3, with TRBD1 identical over 10 bases. Germline values: CDR1 MDHEN, CDR2 SYDVKM. The trim removed 0 bases at V and 5 bases at J, leaving 8 bases unmatched. The CDR3 length is 17 residues. For the CDR3, the DNA is TGTGCCAGCAGTTTATGGGCCGGGGACAGGGGAGGAGATACGCAGTATTTT. Encoded protein: CASSLWAGDRGGDTQYF.